These 8 T cell receptor beta chains share one sample of origin, sequenced in a study of shared clonotypes between healthy human individuals. The protocol was immunoSEQ multiplex PCR, while the TCRdb copy is restricted to in-frame clones and leaves out a portion. The data hold some 1.4 million clones, with more than 95% observed a single time. Material for sequencing was naive CD4+ T cells sorted from blood. The sample's subset: CD45RA+ positively selected. These receptors came from a young man in good health.

About this clone itself: This likely comes from a read error, as the CDR3 has no conserved phenylalanine or tryptophan at its end. Because the CDR3's place on the DNA is in doubt, the DNA is left out and the CDR3 is given as listed by TCRdb. The chain couples TRBV7-9 to TRBJ1-2. Ends included, the CDR3 has 13 residues. Per germline, CDR1 SEHNR and CDR2 FQNEAQ (reference sequence). The chain's CDR3 is CASRRIEGTTLEV.

This chain uses TRBV28 with TRBJ2-2, with 14 nucleotides matching TRBD2. Germline lookup yields CDR1 MDHEN and CDR2 SYDVKM. The CDR3 sequence is 19 residues long. V lost 0 bases, J lost 6 bases, and 9 bases stayed unmatched. CDR3 residues: CASSLWTATSGRASGELFF. CDR3 bases: TGTGCCAGCAGTTTATGGACGGCGACTAGCGGGAGGGCCTCCGGGGAGCTGTTTTTT.

The genes are TRBV5-1 and TRBJ2-5; D is perhaps TRBD1 or TRBD2 (5 bases each). Per germline, CDR1 SGHRS and CDR2 YFSETQ. V shed 8 bases and J shed 2 bases, with 16 bases lying between them. The CDR3 length is 14 residues. The CDR3 DNA sequence: TGCGCCAGTGCCGGGACGCTACGACAAGAGACCCAGTACTTC. Encoded protein: CASAGTLRQETQYF.

The chain carries TRBV10-1 and TRBJ2-1; possibly TRBD1 for D (8 bases). This CDR3 has 16 residues. Trimming removed 0 bases from V and 4 bases from J, with 13 bases in between. CDR1 and CDR2 from the germline V gene are WNHNN and SYGVQD (reference sequence). Written as DNA, the CDR3 is TGCGCCAGCAGTGAGTCCGACAGGGGACTATACAATGAGCAGTTCTTC. Protein: CASSESDRGLYNEQFF.

The rearrangement joins TRBV6-5 to TRBJ2-2; D is perhaps TRBD2 (5 bases). Per germline, CDR1 MNHEY and CDR2 SVGAGI. CDR3 length equals 15 residues. V lost 8 bases to trimming and J lost 1 base, with 14 bases between them. CDR3: CASGLLTGNTGELFF. CDR3 DNA: TGTGCCAGCGGACTTTTGACCGGGAACACCGGGGAGCTGTTTTTT.

This chain links TRBV5-1 with TRBJ2-7; 13 bases agree with TRBD2. CDR1 SGHRS and CDR2 YFSETQ come from the germline V gene. V trimming: 4 bases; J trimming: 1 base; junction bases outside the gene matches: 8. This CDR3 comprises 17 residues. The CDR3: CASSTGGTSGTSYEQYF. The CDR3 coding sequence is TGCGCCAGCAGCACAGGCGGGACTAGCGGGACTTCCTACGAGCAGTACTTC.

The chain employs TRBV28 and TRBJ2-7, with TRBD1 matching 9 bases. V lost 9 bases, J lost 5 bases, and 8 bases stayed unmatched. This CDR3 comprises 13 residues. Germline CDR1 reads MDHEN; CDR2 reads SYDVKM. In nucleotides, the CDR3 is TGTGCCAGTCGCGGGACAGGGTTCCACGAGCAGTACTTC. Translating gives CASRGTGFHEQYF.

J is TRBJ2-5 and V is TRBV6-5; no clear D. Germline loops: CDR1 MNHEY, CDR2 SVGAGI. CDR3 size: 14 residues. V lost 7 bases and J 2 bases, leaving 14 bases between the germline ends. The CDR3 loop is CASTLSGAQETQYF. In DNA form, the CDR3 reads TGTGCCAGCACCTTATCGGGCGCACAAGAGACCCAGTACTTC.